The rows below give T cell receptor beta chains drawn from one sample of a study of T cells in Graves' hyperthyroidism and ophthalmopathy. TCRdb independently ran MiXCR on the multiplex PCR reads; one entry per CDR3 protein. Here the sample spans about 34,000 distinct CDR3 sequences, around 52% being singletons. Sequencing was carried out using blood. The receptors shown here come from a woman between 40 and 50 years old with Graves' ophthalmopathy. The CDR3 runs from the conserved cysteine through the conserved F or W. D genes are given only for firm matches. Some rows have no size entry. The others give once, few or many, or a class for an expanded clone.

j_call d_call v_call clone_size cdr3_nt cdr3_aa
TRBJ2-7 . TRBV5-8 many TGTGCCACTTCAGACGGGCAGACGTCCGCCTACGAGCAGTACTTC CATSDGQTSAYEQYF
TRBJ1-1 TRBD1 TRBV2 few TGTGCCAGCAGTCCAGGGGGAGGGATGGAAGCTTTCTTT CASSPGGGMEAFF
TRBJ2-6 . TRBV7-9 . TGTGCCAGCAGCTTGCCTGGGGCCAACGTCCTGACTTTC CASSLPGANVLTF
TRBJ2-2 TRBD1 TRBV2 . TGTGCCAGCAGTACCGGGACAGCTCTCACCGGGGAGCTGTTTTTT CASSTGTALTGELFF
TRBJ2-1 TRBD2 TRBV6-6 many TGTGCCAGCAGACTAGCGGGAGTTATGAATGAGCAGTTCTTC CASRLAGVMNEQFF
TRBJ1-1 . TRBV20-1 . TGCAGTGCTCACCGGGAGGGTGACACTGAAGCTTTCTTT CSAHREGDTEAFF
TRBJ2-3 . TRBV3-1 few TGTGCCAGCAGCCAAATTAGTCCCGGTTCCGACGATACGCAGTATTTT CASSQISPGSDDTQYF
TRBJ2-7 . TRBV2 medium-sized TGTGCCAGCAGTAACTACGAGCAGTACTTC CASSNYEQYF
TRBJ1-1 . TRBV18 . TGTGCCAGCTCACCAAGCGTAGGGTTTTCCACTGAAGCTTTCTTT CASSPSVGFSTEAFF
TRBJ2-5 . TRBV30 . TGTGCCGGCTCGGACAGCCAAGAGACCCAGTACTTC CAGSDSQETQYF
TRBJ2-1 . TRBV5-1 many TGCGCCAGCAGCTTGGGGACTAACTACAATGAGCAGTTCTTC CASSLGTNYNEQFF
TRBJ2-1 TRBD1 TRBV5-4 . TGTGCCAGCAGCCTGGGACAGGGGAGGTACAATGAGCAGTTCTTC CASSLGQGRYNEQFF
TRBJ2-7 . TRBV5-1 many TGCGCCAGCAGCTTGGACCCCTTCGCCTACGAGCAGTACTTC CASSLDPFAYEQYF
TRBJ2-3 TRBD2 TRBV19 many TGTGCCAGTAGTGCAGGGACTAGCGGGGGCCAGTATTTT CASSAGTSGGQYF
TRBJ2-7 . TRBV27 many TGTGCCAGCAAGCAGGGGCGAAACTCCTACGAGCAGTACTTC CASKQGRNSYEQYF
TRBJ2-2 TRBD1 TRBV12-3/TRBV12-4 many TGTGCCAGCACCCGGGACAGAGCCACCGGGGAGCTGTTTTTT CASTRDRATGELFF
TRBJ1-5 TRBD1 TRBV6-5 few TGTGCCAGCAGTTTACGGGGACAGGGGGTGAGTCAGCCCCAGCATTTT CASSLRGQGVSQPQHF
TRBJ2-3 . TRBV12-3/TRBV12-4 many TGTGCCAGCAGAAAAGACCCAGTTGCCGATACGCAGTATTTT CASRKDPVADTQYF
TRBJ2-1 . TRBV5-1 once TGCGCCAGCAGCTCGCATCTGGACGAGCAGTTCTTC CASSSHLDEQFF
TRBJ2-4 TRBD2 TRBV19 many TGTGCCAGTAGTTCTCTAGCGGGAGGATCCAACATTCAGTACTTC CASSSLAGGSNIQYF
TRBJ2-7 TRBD1 TRBV2 medium-sized TGTGCCAGCAGGGCGACAGGGAGCTACGAGCAGTACTTC CASRATGSYEQYF
TRBJ2-7 TRBD2 TRBV6-1 many TGTGCCAGCAAGCGGGACTTTACATCCTACGAGCAGTACTTC CASKRDFTSYEQYF
TRBJ1-1 . TRBV20-1 . TGCAGTGCTAGATCTATGACTAGCGGGGGGGCCAACACTGAAGCTTTCTTT CSARSMTSGGANTEAFF
TRBJ2-5 TRBD2 TRBV11-3 many TGTGCCAGCAGCTTAGATAGACGGCGGACTAGCGGGACGGTCGGGGAGACCCAGTACTTC CASSLDRRRTSGTVGETQYF
TRBJ2-5 TRBD2 TRBV9 many TGTGCCAGCAGCTCCAGCCGGGGGGGTCAAGAGACCCAGTACTTC CASSSSRGGQETQYF
TRBJ2-7 . TRBV25-1 many TGTGCCAGCAGTAGTCAGGGGCGAGAGCAGTACTTC CASSSQGREQYF
TRBJ1-1 . TRBV9 . TGTGCCAGCAGCGTAGTGAGTGGTTCGAACACCATGAACACTGAAGCTTTCTTT CASSVVSGSNTMNTEAFF
TRBJ1-4 . TRBV5-5 many TGTGCCAGCAGCTTGACCGGGTCCCAGAATGAAAAACTGTTTTTT CASSLTGSQNEKLFF